This T cell receptor (beta chain) was found in a study of blood T cells in healthy people across ages. Points from the study as a whole: PBMCs that were unsorted prevented a conclusive naive versus antigen-experienced comparison. The donors' CMV status was not determined, possibly confounding changes in expanded clonotypes.

About this clonotype itself: Its specificity is unknown.

The CDR3 is 17 residues long. CDR1 and CDR2 (germline): LGHDT, YNNKEL (reference sequence). V gave up 1 base and J gave up 0 bases; unmatched junction bases: 5. Each sample used at least 6.5 million PBMCs. A sample-barcoded 5' primer and a J-beta primer mix were used in a second PCR of roughly 6 to 12 cycles. CDR3-containing paired-end reads numbering at least 2.5 million came from each sample. TCRdb called the 5' RACE reads again in MiXCR, with one record for every CDR3 protein. The sample carries around 580,000 distinct CDR3 sequences, around half recorded once. What was sequenced was blood. The chain uses TRBV3-1 and TRBJ2-1; 8 nucleotides match TRBD2. The receptor was isolated from an elderly man in good health. For the CDR3, the DNA is TGTGCCAGCAGCCAAGGGACTAGCTGGAGCTCCTACAATGAGCAGTTCTTC. As protein: CASSQGTSWSSYNEQFF.